This T cell receptor (beta chain) was retrieved from a study of spatial heterogeneity in lung cancer. Looking at the study overall: Beta-chain sequences were consistently detected more often than alpha-chain sequences. For the average unique TCR and UMI combination, more than 8.5 occurrences appeared in raw reads.

This clonotype is judged medium-sized. V was cut by 1 base and J by 1 base, with 4 bases left in between. Germline V gives CDR1 SQVTM, CDR2 ANQGSEA. The CDR3 is made up of 13 amino acids. Time point here: sample taken at primary tumor resection. No cell sorting; template was whole RNA from tumor, lung tissue or PBMC. TCRdb used MiXCR to reprocess the 5' RACE reads, holding one entry per CDR3 protein. The sample shows tens of thousands of distinct CDR3 sequences, less than 6% of them seen only once. This TCR was sampled from a male donor with early-stage non-small cell lung cancer. Sequencing was performed on PBMCs, taken at surgery. The chain uses TRBV29-1 and TRBJ2-2; no definite D call. The CDR3 loop reads CSVEGGNTGELFF. Written as DNA, the CDR3 is TGCAGCGTTGAAGGAGGGAACACCGGGGAGCTGTTTTTT.